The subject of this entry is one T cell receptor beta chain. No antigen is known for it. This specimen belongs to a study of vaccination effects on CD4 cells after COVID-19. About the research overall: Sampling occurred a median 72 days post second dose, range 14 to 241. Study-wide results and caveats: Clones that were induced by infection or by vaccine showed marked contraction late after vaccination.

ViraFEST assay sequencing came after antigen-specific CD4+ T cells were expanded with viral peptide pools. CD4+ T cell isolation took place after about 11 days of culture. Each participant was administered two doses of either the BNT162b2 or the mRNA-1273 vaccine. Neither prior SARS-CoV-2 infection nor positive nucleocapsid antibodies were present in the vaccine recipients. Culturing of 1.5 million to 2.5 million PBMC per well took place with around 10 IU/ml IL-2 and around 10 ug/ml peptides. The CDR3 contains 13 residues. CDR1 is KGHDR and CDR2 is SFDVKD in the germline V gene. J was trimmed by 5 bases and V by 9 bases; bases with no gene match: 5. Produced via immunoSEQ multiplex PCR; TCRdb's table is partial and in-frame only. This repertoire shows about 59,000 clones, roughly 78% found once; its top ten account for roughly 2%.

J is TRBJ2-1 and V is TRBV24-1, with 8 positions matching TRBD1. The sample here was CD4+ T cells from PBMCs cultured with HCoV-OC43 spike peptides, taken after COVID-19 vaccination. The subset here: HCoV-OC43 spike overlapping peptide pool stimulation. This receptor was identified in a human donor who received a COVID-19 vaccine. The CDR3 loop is CATRQGTHNEQFF. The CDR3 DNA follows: TGTGCCACCCGACAGGGGACACACAATGAGCAGTTCTTC.